Reported below is one T cell receptor (beta chain). The antigen is undetermined. These data are taken from a study of shared clonotypes between healthy human individuals. The healthy adult donors were HIV-negative and reported no recent acute infections or vaccinations. Investigators spread the genomic DNA of each subset evenly over several immunoSEQ plates. Sequencing was performed on unsorted PBMC DNA using ten immunoSEQ deep assay plates. The data were produced by immunoSEQ multiplex PCR, yet TCRdb's version contains in-frame clones alone and is incomplete. This repertoire shows 400,000 to 600,000 clones, over 75% found once; its top ten account for around 12%. Study-level findings and limits: The study sampled only blood, and tissue repertoires likely differ.

The trim removed 5 bases at V and 2 bases at J, leaving 6 bases unmatched. The CDR3 is 15 amino acids. CDR1 SEHNR and CDR2 FQNEAQ come from the germline V gene (reference sequence). This chain connects TRBV7-9 to TRBJ1-5, with 7 positions matching TRBD1. Input material: PBMCs. The sequence came from a woman in her forties in good health. Some clones in this sample may be carry-over from other donors' samples. CDR3 amino acids: CASSTSDRGNQPQHF. The CDR3 nucleotides are TGTGCCAGCAGCACCTCAGACAGGGGCAATCAGCCCCAGCATTTT.